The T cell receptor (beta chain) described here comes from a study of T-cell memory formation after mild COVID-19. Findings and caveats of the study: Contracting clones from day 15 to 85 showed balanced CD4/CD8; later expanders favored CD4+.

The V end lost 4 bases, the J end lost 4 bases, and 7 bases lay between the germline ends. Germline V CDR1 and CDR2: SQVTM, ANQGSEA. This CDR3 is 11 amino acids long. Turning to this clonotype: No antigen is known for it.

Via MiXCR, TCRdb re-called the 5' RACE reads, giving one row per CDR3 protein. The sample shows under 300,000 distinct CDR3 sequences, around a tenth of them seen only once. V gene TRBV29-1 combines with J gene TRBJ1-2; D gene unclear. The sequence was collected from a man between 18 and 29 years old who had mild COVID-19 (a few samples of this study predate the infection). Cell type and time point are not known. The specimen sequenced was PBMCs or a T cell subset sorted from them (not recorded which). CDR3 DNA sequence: TGCAGCGTTGCAGGTTCCTATGGCTACACCTTC. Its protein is CSVAGSYGYTF.